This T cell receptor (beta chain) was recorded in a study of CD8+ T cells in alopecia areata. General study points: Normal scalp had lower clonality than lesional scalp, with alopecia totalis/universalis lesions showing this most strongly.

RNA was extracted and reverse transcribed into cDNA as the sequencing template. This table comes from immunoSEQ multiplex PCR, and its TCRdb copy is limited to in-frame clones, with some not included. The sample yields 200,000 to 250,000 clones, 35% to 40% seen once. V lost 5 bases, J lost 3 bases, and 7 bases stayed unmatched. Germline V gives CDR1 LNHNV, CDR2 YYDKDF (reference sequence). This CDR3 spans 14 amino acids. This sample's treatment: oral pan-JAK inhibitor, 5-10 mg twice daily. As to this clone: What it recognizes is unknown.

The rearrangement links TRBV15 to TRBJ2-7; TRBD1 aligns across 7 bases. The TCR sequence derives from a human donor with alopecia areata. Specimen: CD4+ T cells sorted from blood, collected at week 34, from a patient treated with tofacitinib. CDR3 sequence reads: CATSPDRESYEQYF. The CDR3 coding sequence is TGTGCCACCAGCCCTGACAGGGAGAGCTACGAGCAGTACTTC.